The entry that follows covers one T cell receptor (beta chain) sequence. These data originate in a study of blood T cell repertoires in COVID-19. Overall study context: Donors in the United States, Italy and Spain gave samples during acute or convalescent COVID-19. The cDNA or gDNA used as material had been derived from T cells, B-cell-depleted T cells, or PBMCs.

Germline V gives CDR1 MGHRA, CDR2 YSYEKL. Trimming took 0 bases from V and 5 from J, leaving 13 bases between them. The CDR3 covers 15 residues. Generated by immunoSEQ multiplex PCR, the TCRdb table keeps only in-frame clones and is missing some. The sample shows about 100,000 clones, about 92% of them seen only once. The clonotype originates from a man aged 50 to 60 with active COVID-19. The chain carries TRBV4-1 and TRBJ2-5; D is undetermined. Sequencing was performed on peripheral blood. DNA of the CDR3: TGCGCCAGCAGCCAAGATACAGCAGTCCCCGAGACCCAGTACTTC. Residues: CASSQDTAVPETQYF.